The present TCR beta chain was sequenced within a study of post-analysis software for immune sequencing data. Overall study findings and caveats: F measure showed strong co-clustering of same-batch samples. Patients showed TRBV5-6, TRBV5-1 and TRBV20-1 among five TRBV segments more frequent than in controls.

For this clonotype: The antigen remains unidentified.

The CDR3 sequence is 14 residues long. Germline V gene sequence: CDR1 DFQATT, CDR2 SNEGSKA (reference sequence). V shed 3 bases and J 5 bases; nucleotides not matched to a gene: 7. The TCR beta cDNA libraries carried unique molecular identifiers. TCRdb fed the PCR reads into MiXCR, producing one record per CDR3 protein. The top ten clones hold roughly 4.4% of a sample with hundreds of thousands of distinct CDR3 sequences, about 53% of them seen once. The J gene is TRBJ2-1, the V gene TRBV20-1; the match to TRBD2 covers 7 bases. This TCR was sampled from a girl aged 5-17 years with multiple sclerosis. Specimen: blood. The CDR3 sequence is CSARSRGYHNEQFF. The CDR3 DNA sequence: TGCAGTGCTAGGTCGCGGGGGTATCACAATGAGCAGTTCTTC.